This TCR beta chain stems from a study of OX40 agonist ivuxolimab in advanced cancers. About the study: Eligibility rules accepted prior anti-PD-1, anti-PD-L1 or anti-CTLA-4 therapy, and 35% to 45% had some.

Germline loops: CDR1 SEHNR, CDR2 FQNEAQ (reference sequence). The CDR3 has 15 amino acids. The V and J ends lost 9 bases and 4 bases respectively, with 18 bases between them. Generated by immunoSEQ multiplex PCR, the TCRdb table keeps only in-frame clones and is missing some. This table holds about 79,000 clones, roughly 94% found once. The clonotype comes from an adult with an advanced solid tumor such as melanoma, head and neck, liver or kidney cancer. The rearrangement links TRBV7-9 to TRBJ2-2; D unclear. Sequenced here: CD4+ or CD8+ T cells sorted from blood, sampled in a trial of the OX40 agonist ivuxolimab. CDR3 nucleotides: TGTGCCAGGGATCTGATTCAGGAGTCCACCGGGGAGCTGTTTTTT. This gives the protein CARDLIQESTGELFF.